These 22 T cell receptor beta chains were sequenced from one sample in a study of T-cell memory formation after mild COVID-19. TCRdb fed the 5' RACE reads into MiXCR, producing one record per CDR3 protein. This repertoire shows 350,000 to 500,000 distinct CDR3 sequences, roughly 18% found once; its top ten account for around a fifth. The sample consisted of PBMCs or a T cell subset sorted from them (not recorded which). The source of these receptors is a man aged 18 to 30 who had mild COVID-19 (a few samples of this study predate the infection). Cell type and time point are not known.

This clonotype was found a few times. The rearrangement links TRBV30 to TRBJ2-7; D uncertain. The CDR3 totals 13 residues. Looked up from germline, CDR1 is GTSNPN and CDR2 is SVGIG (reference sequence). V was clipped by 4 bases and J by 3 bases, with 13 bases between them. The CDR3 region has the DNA TGTGCCTGGACAGAAGTGGAAAGCTACGAGCAGTACTTC. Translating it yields CAWTEVESYEQYF. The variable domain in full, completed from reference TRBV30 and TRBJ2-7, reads SQTIHQWPATLVQPVGSPLSLECTVEGTSNPNLYWYRQAAGRGLQLLFYSVGIGQISSEVPQNLSASRPQDRQFILSSKKLLLSDSGFYLCAWTEVESYEQYFGPGTRLTVT.

For the CDR3, the DNA is TGCAGTGCCAGACAGGCGATCAATGAAAAACTGTTTTTT. It specifies CSARQAINEKLFF. The rearrangement uses TRBV20-1 and TRBJ1-4, with D maybe TRBD1 (6 bases). Germline CDR1 DFQATT, CDR2 SNEGSKA (reference sequence). Trimming removed 6 bases at V and 5 bases at J, with 13 bases between. This CDR3 region has 13 residues.

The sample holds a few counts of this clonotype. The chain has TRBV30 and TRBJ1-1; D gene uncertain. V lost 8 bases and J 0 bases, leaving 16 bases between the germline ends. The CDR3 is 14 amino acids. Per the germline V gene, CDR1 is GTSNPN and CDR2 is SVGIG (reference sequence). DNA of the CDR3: TGTGCCGTGGCGGTGGGGTTATTGAACACTGAAGCTTTCTTT. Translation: CAVAVGLLNTEAFF.

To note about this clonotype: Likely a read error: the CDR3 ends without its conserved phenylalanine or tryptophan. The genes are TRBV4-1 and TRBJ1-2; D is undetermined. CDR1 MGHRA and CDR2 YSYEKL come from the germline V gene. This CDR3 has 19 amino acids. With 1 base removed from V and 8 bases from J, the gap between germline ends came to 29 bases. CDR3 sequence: CASSQVFPLFGNIGAGYTL. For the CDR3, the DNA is TGCGCCAGCAGCCAAGTCTTCCCTTTGTTCGGGAATATCGGTGCGGGCTACACCTTA.

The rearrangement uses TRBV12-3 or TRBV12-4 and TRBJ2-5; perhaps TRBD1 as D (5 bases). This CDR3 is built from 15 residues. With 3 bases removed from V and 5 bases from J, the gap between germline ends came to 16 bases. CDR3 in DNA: TGTGCCAGCAGTTTGGATTGGGGCAGATGGGAGACCCAGTACTTC. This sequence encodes CASSLDWGRWETQYF.

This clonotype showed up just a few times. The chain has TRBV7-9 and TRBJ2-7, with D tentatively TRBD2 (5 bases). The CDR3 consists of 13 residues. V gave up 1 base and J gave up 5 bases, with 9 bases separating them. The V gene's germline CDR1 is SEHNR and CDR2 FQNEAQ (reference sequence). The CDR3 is CASSLGRGDEQYV. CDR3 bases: TGTGCCAGCAGCTTAGGTCGGGGAGACGAGCAGTACGTC.

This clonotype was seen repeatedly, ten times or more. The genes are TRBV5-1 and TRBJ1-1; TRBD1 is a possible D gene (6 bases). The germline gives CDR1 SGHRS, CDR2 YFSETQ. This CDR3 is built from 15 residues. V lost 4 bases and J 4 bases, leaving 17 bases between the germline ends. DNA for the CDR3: TGCGCCAGCAGCCTGGAGGGGGGCGTACGCACTGAAGCTTTCTTT. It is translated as CASSLEGGVRTEAFF.

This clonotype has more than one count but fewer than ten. The CDR3 DNA is TGTGCCAGCAGCTCCGGGACAGGGGGCTGGCAAGGAAACACCATATATTTT. Translating it yields CASSSGTGGWQGNTIYF. The genes are TRBV9 and TRBJ1-3; 12 bases map to TRBD1. V shed 4 bases, J shed 4 bases, and the junction held 9 bases outside the gene matches. Germline values: CDR1 SGDLS, CDR2 YYNGEE. This CDR3 is built from 17 residues.

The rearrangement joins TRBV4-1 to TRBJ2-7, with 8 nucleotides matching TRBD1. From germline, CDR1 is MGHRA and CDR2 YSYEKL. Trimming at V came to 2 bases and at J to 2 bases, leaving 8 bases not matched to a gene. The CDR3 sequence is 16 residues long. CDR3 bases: TGCGCCAGCAGCCAATCCACAGGGGGTCGCGCCTACGAGCAGTACTTC. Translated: CASSQSTGGRAYEQYF.

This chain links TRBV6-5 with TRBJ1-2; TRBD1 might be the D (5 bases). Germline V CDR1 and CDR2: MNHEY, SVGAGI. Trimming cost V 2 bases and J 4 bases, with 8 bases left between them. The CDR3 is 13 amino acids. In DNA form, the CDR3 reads TGTGCCAGCAGTTACCAGGGCAGCTATGGCTACACCTTC. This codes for CASSYQGSYGYTF.

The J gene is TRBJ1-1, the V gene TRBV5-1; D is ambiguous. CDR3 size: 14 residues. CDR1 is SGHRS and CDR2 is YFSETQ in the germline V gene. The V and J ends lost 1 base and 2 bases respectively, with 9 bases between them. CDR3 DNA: TGCGCCAGCAGCTTGATGTTGGATAACACTGAAGCTTTCTTT. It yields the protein CASSLMLDNTEAFF.

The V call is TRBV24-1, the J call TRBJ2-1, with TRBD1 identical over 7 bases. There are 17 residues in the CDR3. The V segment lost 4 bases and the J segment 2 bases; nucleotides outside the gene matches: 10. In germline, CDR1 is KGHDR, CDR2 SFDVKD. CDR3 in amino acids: CATSDSGTVKPYNEQFF. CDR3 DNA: TGTGCCACCAGTGACTCCGGGACAGTTAAACCCTACAATGAGCAGTTCTTC.

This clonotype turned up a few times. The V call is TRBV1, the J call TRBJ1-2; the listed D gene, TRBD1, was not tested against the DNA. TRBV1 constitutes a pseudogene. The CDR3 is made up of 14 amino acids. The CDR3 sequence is CTSSQDRGPGGYTF. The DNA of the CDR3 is TGCACCAGCAGCCAGGACAGGGGGCCGGGTGGCTACACCTTC.

As DNA, the CDR3 is TGTGCCAGCTCACCACCCTCGAGGGGTCAGGGAAAACTGTTTTTT. It codes for CASSPPSRGQGKLFF. The chain couples TRBV18 to TRBJ1-4; tentative D call: TRBD1 (5 bases). V lost 0 bases, J lost 10 bases, and 15 bases lay in between. The germline gives CDR1 KGHSH, CDR2 LQKENI. The CDR3 is 15 residues long.

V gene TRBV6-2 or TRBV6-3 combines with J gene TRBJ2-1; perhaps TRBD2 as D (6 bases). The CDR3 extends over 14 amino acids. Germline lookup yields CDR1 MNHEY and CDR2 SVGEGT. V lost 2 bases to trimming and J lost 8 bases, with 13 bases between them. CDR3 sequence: CASSYGGRWDEQFF. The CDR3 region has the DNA TGTGCCAGCAGTTACGGAGGGAGGTGGGATGAGCAGTTCTTC.

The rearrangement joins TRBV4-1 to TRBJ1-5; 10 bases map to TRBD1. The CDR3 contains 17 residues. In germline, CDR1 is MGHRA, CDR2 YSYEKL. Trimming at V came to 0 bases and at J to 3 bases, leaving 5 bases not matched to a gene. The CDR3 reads CASSQDGTGDTNQPQHF. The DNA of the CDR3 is TGCGCCAGCAGCCAAGACGGGACAGGGGATACCAATCAGCCCCAGCATTTT.

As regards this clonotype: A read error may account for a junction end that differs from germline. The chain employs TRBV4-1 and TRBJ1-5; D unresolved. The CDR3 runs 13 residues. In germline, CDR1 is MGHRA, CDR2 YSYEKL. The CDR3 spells CASSQGRIQPPHF. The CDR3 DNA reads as TGCGCCAGCAGCCAAGGCCGGATACAGCCCCCGCATTTT.

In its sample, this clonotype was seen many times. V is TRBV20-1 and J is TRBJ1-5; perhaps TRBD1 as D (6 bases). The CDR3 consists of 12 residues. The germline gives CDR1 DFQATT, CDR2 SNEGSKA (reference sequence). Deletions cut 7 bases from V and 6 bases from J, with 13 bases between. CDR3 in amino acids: CSVVQGSQPQHF. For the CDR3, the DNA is TGCAGTGTTGTACAGGGAAGTCAGCCCCAGCATTTT.

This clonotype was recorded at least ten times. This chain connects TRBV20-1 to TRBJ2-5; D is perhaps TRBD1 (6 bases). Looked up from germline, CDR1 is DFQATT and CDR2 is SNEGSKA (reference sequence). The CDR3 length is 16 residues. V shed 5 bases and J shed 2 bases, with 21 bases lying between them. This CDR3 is CSALPARGHRQETQYF. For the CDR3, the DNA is TGCAGTGCTCTACCAGCCAGGGGCCACAGACAAGAGACCCAGTACTTC.

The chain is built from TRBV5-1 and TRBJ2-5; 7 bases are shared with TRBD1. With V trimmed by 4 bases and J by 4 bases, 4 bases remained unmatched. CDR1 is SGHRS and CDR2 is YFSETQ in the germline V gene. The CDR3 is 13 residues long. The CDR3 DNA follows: TGCGCCAGCAGCGCGACAGGGAGAGAGACCCAGTACTTC. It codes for CASSATGRETQYF.

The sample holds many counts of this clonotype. The CDR3 DNA reads as TGCGCCAGCAGCTTGGGGGTCGGCAGCTACAATGAGCAGTTCTTC. As protein: CASSLGVGSYNEQFF. J is TRBJ2-1 and V is TRBV5-1; D not certain. Germline assignment: CDR1 SGHRS and CDR2 YFSETQ. With 0 bases removed from V and 3 bases from J, the gap between germline ends came to 10 bases. CDR3 length equals 15 residues.

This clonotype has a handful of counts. CDR3 loop: CASSADRDYPEQYV. Here the CDR3 DNA reads TGTGCCAGCAGCGCCGACCGGGACTACCCTGAACAGTACGTC. V gene TRBV7-8 combines with J gene TRBJ2-7, with 7 nucleotides matching TRBD2. V trimming: 5 bases; J trimming: 10 bases; junction bases outside the gene matches: 14. The CDR3 covers 14 residues. Germline V gene lookup returns CDR1 SGHVS and CDR2 FQNEAQ.